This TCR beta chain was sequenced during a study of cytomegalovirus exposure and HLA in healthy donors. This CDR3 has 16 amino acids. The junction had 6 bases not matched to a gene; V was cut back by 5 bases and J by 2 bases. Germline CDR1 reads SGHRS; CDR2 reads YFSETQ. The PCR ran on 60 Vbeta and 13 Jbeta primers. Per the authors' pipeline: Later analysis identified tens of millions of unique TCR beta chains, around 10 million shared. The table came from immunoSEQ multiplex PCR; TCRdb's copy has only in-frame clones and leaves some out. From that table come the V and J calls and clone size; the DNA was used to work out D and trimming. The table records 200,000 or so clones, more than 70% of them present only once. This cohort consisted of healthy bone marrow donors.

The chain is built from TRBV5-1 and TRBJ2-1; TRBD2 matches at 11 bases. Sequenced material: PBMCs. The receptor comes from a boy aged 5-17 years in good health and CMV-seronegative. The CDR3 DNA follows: TGCGCCAGCAGATTCGGACTAGCGGGCACCTACAATGAGCAGTTCTTC. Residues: CASRFGLAGTYNEQFF.